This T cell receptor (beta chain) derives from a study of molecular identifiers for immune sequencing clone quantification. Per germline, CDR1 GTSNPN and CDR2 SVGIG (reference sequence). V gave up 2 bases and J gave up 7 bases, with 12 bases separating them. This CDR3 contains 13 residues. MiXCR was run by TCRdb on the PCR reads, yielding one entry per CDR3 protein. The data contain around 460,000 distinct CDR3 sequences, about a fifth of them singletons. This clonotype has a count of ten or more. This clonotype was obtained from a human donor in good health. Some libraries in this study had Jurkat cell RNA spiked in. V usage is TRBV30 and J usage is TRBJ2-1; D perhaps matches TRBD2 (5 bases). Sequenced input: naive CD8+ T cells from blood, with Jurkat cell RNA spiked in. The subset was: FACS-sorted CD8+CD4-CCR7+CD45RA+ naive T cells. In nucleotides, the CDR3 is TGTGCCTGGAGTCCTCCGGGATTAAATGAGCAGTTCTTC. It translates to CAWSPPGLNEQFF. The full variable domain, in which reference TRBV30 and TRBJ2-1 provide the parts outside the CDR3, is SQTIHQWPATLVQPVGSPLSLECTVEGTSNPNLYWYRQAAGRGLQLLFYSVGIGQISSEVPQNLSASRPQDRQFILSSKKLLLSDSGFYLCAWSPPGLNEQFFGPGTRLTVL.